This T cell receptor beta chain came from a study of control samples from healthy donors and cancer patients. This CDR3 spans 13 amino acids. From germline, CDR1 is WNHNN and CDR2 SYGVQD (reference sequence). Trimming took 2 bases from V and 4 from J, leaving 8 bases between them. This clone came up a few times. Data came from immunoSEQ multiplex PCR; TCRdb stores just in-frame clones and leaves some out. This table has about 98,000 clones, more than 75% appearing once. The gene calls are TRBV10-1 and TRBJ1-2; D is ambiguous. This clonotype was obtained from a man aged 60 to 75 in good health. The material sequenced was blood. The CDR3 DNA is TGCGCCAGCAGTGAGGTGTCGGGCTATGGCTACACCTTC. It translates to CASSEVSGYGYTF.